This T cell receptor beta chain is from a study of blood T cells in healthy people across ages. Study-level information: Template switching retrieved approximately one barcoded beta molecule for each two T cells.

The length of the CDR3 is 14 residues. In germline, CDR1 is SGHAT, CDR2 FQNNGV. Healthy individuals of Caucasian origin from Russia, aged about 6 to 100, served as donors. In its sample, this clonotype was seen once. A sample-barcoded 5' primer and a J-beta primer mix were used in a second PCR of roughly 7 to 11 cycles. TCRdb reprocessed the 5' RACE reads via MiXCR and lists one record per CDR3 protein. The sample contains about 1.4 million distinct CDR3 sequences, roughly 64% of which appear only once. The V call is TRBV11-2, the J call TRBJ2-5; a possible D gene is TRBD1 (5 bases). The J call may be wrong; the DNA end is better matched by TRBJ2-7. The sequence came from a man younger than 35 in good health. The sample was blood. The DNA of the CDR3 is TGTGCCAGCAGCCAATCAAACAGGATCCACGAGCAGTACTTC. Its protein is CASSQSNRIHEQYF.